One and the same sample provided the 8 T cell receptor beta chains below, sequenced in a study of T cells after yellow fever vaccination. TCRdb independently ran MiXCR on the 5' RACE reads; one entry per CDR3 protein. The top ten clones hold 17% of a sample with about 350,000 distinct CDR3 sequences, 7% to 9% of them seen once. The input for sequencing was PBMCs, taken about 49 days after the first yellow fever vaccination. These receptors were taken from a man younger than 30 who received the YFV17D yellow fever vaccine.

The genes are TRBV6-6 and TRBJ1-3; 10 nucleotides match TRBD1. V was clipped by 6 bases and J by 8 bases; unmatched bases: 4. The CDR3 spans 13 residues. Germline V gives CDR1 MNHNY, CDR2 SVGAGI (reference sequence). The CDR3: CASSQDRGYTIYF. CDR3 nucleotide sequence: TGTGCCAGCAGCCAGGACAGGGGGTACACCATATATTTT.

This clonotype was detected ten times or more. CDR3 amino acids: CASSPQSDTQYF. CDR3 DNA sequence: TGTGCCAGCTCACCACAATCAGATACGCAGTATTTT. This chain connects TRBV18 to TRBJ2-3; D is unclear. The CDR3 is 12 residues long. The germline gives CDR1 KGHSH, CDR2 LQKENI. Trimming took off 1 base at V and 4 bases at J, with 3 bases between the two ends.

This clonotype was found a few times. The gene calls are TRBV10-3 and TRBJ2-5; TRBD2 might be the D (6 bases). Trimming cost V 2 bases and J 4 bases, with 8 bases left between them. Germline CDR1 is ENHRY and CDR2 is SYGVKD. The CDR3 sequence is 13 residues long. This chain's CDR3 is CAISELASETQYF. CDR3 sequence (DNA): TGTGCCATCAGTGAGCTAGCGTCAGAGACCCAGTACTTC.

This clonotype has at least ten counts. The chain carries TRBV12-3 or TRBV12-4 and TRBJ2-1, with 8 bases fitting TRBD2. The CDR3 contains 15 residues. J gave up 5 bases and V 5 bases, and 8 bases lay outside the gene matches. The DNA for the CDR3 is TGTGCCAGCAGTATACTAGCGGCCCTCCACAATGAGCAGTTCTTC. Its protein is CASSILAALHNEQFF.

The gene calls are TRBV6-5 and TRBJ2-7; 9 nucleotides agree with TRBD1. The CDR3 totals 15 residues. From germline, CDR1 is MNHEY and CDR2 SVGAGI. V gave up 2 bases and J gave up 2 bases; unmatched junction bases: 4. The DNA for the CDR3 is TGTGCCAGCAGTTACACACAGGGGGCGGCCTACGAGCAGTACTTC. It is translated as CASSYTQGAAYEQYF.

In this sample, this clonotype turned up a few times. This chain uses TRBV30 with TRBJ2-7, with a tentative D call TRBD2 (6 bases). V was clipped by 5 bases and J by 2 bases, with 16 bases between them. The CDR3 spans 14 residues. In germline, CDR1 is GTSNPN, CDR2 SVGIG (reference sequence). CDR3 sequence: CAWEKEEGPYEQYF. The CDR3 nucleotides are TGTGCCTGGGAGAAAGAGGAGGGTCCCTACGAGCAGTACTTC.

This clonotype was detected a few times. This chain connects TRBV28 to TRBJ2-5, with D hard to call. This CDR3 comprises 11 residues. Germline values: CDR1 MDHEN, CDR2 SYDVKM. Trimming took off 3 bases at V and 6 bases at J, with 5 bases between the two ends. CDR3 sequence (DNA): TGTGCCAGCAGTTTTCGCCAGACCCAGTACTTC. It specifies CASSFRQTQYF.

This clonotype was seen more than once but under ten times. The genes are TRBV3-1 and TRBJ1-1, with TRBD1 matching over 11 bases. From germline, CDR1 is LGHDT and CDR2 YNNKEL (reference sequence). The trim removed 1 base at V and 4 bases at J, leaving 2 bases unmatched. The CDR3 is 15 amino acids. CDR3 loop: CASSQGDRGITEAFF. The CDR3, as DNA: TGTGCCAGCAGCCAAGGGGACAGGGGGATCACTGAAGCTTTCTTT.